This entry lists 5 T cell receptor beta chains sequenced from one sample in a study of shared clonotypes between healthy human individuals. TCRdb's copy holds only in-frame clones and misses some; the assay was immunoSEQ multiplex PCR. The sample records hundreds of thousands of clones, approximately 79% being singletons. The sample consisted of memory CD4+ T cells sorted from blood. Subset specified: CD45RA-negative fraction. All receptors derive from a woman aged 25 to 45 in good health.

The chain joins TRBV5-1 to TRBJ2-1; 14 nucleotides agree with TRBD2. The CDR3 length is 16 residues. V shed 4 bases, J shed 5 bases, and the junction held 5 bases outside the gene matches. Per germline, CDR1 SGHRS and CDR2 YFSETQ. The CDR3 region is CASSGGLAGGHNEQFF. The CDR3 coding sequence is TGCGCCAGCAGCGGCGGACTAGCGGGAGGACACAATGAGCAGTTCTTC.

The J gene is TRBJ1-5, the V gene TRBV28; TRBD1 might be the D (5 bases). From germline, CDR1 is MDHEN and CDR2 SYDVKM. The V and J ends lost 6 bases and 0 bases respectively, with 18 bases between them. CDR3 length: 17 amino acids. Here the CDR3 reads CASSDSFLARSNQPQHF. In DNA form, the CDR3 reads TGTGCCAGCAGCGACAGTTTTCTAGCCCGTAGCAATCAGCCCCAGCATTTT.

This chain uses TRBV29-1 with TRBJ2-1; D might be TRBD1 (5 bases). Trimming took 0 bases from V and 4 from J, leaving 10 bases between them. Germline-derived CDR1 and CDR2 are SQVTM and ANQGSEA. The CDR3 contains 14 residues. The CDR3 DNA follows: TGCAGCGTTGAAGATACAGGTCGATACAATGAGCAGTTCTTC. It specifies CSVEDTGRYNEQFF.

This clone was seen only a few times. This sequence joins TRBV14 and TRBJ1-2; no clear D. CDR1 and CDR2 (germline): SGHDN, FVKESK. The CDR3 loop spans 14 amino acids. The ends were cut back, 1 base at V and 4 bases at J, with 10 bases in the middle. The CDR3 DNA is TGTGCCAGCAGCCAAGTCGGGCAGTTCTATGGCTACACCTTC. Its translation: CASSQVGQFYGYTF.

The chain is built from TRBV27 and TRBJ2-6; 8 bases line up with TRBD1. The V gene's germline CDR1 is MNHEY and CDR2 SMNVEV (reference sequence). This CDR3 is built from 18 residues. Trimming at V came to 5 bases and at J to 0 bases, leaving 9 bases not matched to a gene. The CDR3 loop is CASSLARGPSSGANVLTF. The CDR3 coding sequence is TGTGCCAGCAGTCTAGCCAGGGGGCCCAGCTCTGGGGCCAACGTCCTGACTTTC.